This T cell receptor (beta chain) was found in a study of CD8+CD57+ T cells in acquired aplastic anemia. Genomic DNA templated the TCR beta VDJ and CDR3 profiling. TCRdb independently ran MiXCR on the reads; one entry per CDR3 protein. The sample consists of over 150,000 distinct CDR3 sequences, around 59% of them appearing once. CDR3 size: 12 residues. Trimming left V 4 bases short and J 3 bases short, with 10 bases between. From germline, CDR1 is SQVTM and CDR2 ANQGSEA. This clonotype was counted many times. The sequenced material came from sorted CD4+, CD8+, or CD8+CD57+ T cells (not recorded which) from PBMCs. This clonotype was obtained from a human donor in good health, serving as a control. The chain joins TRBV29-1 to TRBJ2-7, with TRBD2 as a possible D gene (6 bases). CDR3 DNA: TGCAGCGTTGTGGGGGGAGGCTACGAGCAGTACTTC. Encoded protein: CSVVGGGYEQYF.